The 17 T cell receptor beta chains below were found in one sample sequenced in a study of cytomegalovirus exposure and HLA in healthy donors. Primers included in the PCR were 60 Vbeta and 13 Jbeta primers. TCRdb's copy holds only in-frame clones and misses some; the assay was immunoSEQ multiplex PCR. Here the sample spans 100,000 to 150,000 clones, 72% being singletons. The source material was PBMCs. These receptors were collected from a man aged 25 to 45 in good health and CMV-seronegative.

The J gene is TRBJ1-6, the V gene TRBV7-3, with 7 bases matching TRBD1. Germline lookup yields CDR1 SGHTA and CDR2 FQGTGA. This CDR3 region has 14 residues. V shed 5 bases and J 9 bases; nucleotides not matched to a gene: 7. The CDR3 bases are TGTGCCAGCAGCCGACAGGGCCAAGGTTCACCCCTCCACTTT. This codes for CASSRQGQGSPLHF.

The chain combines TRBV7-3 with TRBJ2-7, with 11 positions matching TRBD1. Germline assignment: CDR1 SGHTA and CDR2 FQGTGA. The CDR3 is made up of 16 amino acids. Germline trimming cut 5 bases from V and 3 bases from J; bases unmatched to any gene: 9. The CDR3, as DNA: TGTGCCAGCAGCCTCGCCGGGACAGGGGGAAGCTACGAGCAGTACTTC. This codes for CASSLAGTGGSYEQYF.

The J gene is TRBJ2-2, the V gene TRBV27, with D hard to call. This CDR3 is built from 12 residues. V was trimmed by 2 bases and J by 6 bases, leaving 4 bases between them. Per the germline V gene, CDR1 is MNHEY and CDR2 is SMNVEV (reference sequence). The CDR3 coding sequence is TGTGCCAGCAGTTTACCCGCCGGGGAGCTGTTTTTT. Amino acids: CASSLPAGELFF.

This clone was seen only a few times. The chain employs TRBV5-6 and TRBJ1-6; 7 positions match TRBD1. J gave up 1 base and V 1 base, and 2 bases lay outside the gene matches. Germline V gene sequence: CDR1 SGHDT, CDR2 YYEEEE. There are 16 residues in the CDR3. The CDR3 region is CASSLRQGSYNSPLHF. CDR3 DNA: TGTGCCAGCAGCTTGCGACAGGGATCCTATAATTCACCCCTCCACTTT.

This sequence joins TRBV19 and TRBJ1-5; weak D call: TRBD1 (5 bases). CDR1 is LNHDA and CDR2 is SQIVND in the germline V gene (reference sequence). This CDR3 has 12 residues. V gave up 8 bases and J gave up 3 bases, with 8 bases separating them. This CDR3 reads CASAGNNQPQHF. The CDR3 DNA sequence: TGTGCCAGTGCAGGGAACAATCAGCCCCAGCATTTT.

V usage is TRBV18 and J usage is TRBJ1-1; maybe TRBD1 (6 bases). The CDR3 length is 15 residues. Trimming pared 6 bases from V and 1 base from J, leaving 15 bases between. CDR1 is KGHSH and CDR2 is LQKENI in the germline V gene. Here the CDR3 reads CASSLQGGRNTEAFF. CDR3 bases: TGTGCCAGCTCCCTACAGGGTGGTAGGAACACTGAAGCTTTCTTT.

The table lists this clone with a few counts. The gene calls are TRBV6-6 and TRBJ1-2, with a tentative D call TRBD1 (5 bases). CDR3 length equals 15 residues. The germline V gene has CDR1 MNHNY and CDR2 SVGAGI (reference sequence). Here the CDR3 reads CACKIQGRPSYGYTF. The CDR3 DNA is TGTGCGTGCAAGATCCAGGGTAGGCCCTCCTATGGCTACACCTTC.

This chain connects TRBV9 to TRBJ2-1; 8 bases fit TRBD2. This CDR3 region has 17 residues. Germline values: CDR1 SGDLS, CDR2 YYNGEE. The V and J ends lost 0 bases and 4 bases, in that order; junction bases with no gene match: 9. This CDR3 is CASSVAPAGARYNEQFF. The CDR3 region has the DNA TGTGCCAGCAGCGTAGCTCCAGCGGGGGCCAGATACAATGAGCAGTTCTTC.

V and J are TRBV4-1 and TRBJ1-3; TRBD1 is a possible D gene (5 bases). V was shortened by 4 bases and J by 0 bases, with 10 bases between the two germline ends. Germline lookup yields CDR1 MGHRA and CDR2 YSYEKL. The CDR3 runs 15 residues. CDR3 DNA sequence: TGCGCCAGCAGCCTAGGGGTGGACTCTGGAAACACCATATATTTT. This codes for CASSLGVDSGNTIYF.

This chain uses TRBV6-1 with TRBJ1-1; 11 bases are a match to TRBD1. The germline gives CDR1 MNHNS, CDR2 SASEGT. The V segment lost 6 bases and the J segment 8 bases; nucleotides outside the gene matches: 11. This CDR3 region has 15 residues. CDR3: CASSRGQGARGEAFF. CDR3 DNA: TGTGCCAGCAGCAGAGGACAGGGGGCGAGGGGGGAAGCTTTCTTT.

The rearrangement uses TRBV7-8 and TRBJ2-7; D is perhaps TRBD1 (6 bases). The CDR3 length is 13 residues. Trimming shortened V by 5 bases and J by 2 bases, and 10 bases separated the two germline ends. The V gene's germline CDR1 is SGHVS and CDR2 FQNEAQ. As DNA, the CDR3 is TGTGCCAGCAGCGAACAGGGAGCCTACGAGCAGTACTTC. The encoded protein is CASSEQGAYEQYF.

The chain uses TRBV19 and TRBJ1-5; tentative D call: TRBD1 (5 bases). CDR3 length: 18 amino acids. V was trimmed by 4 bases and J by 0 bases, leaving 19 bases between them. From germline, CDR1 is LNHDA and CDR2 SQIVND (reference sequence). The CDR3 sequence is CASSTGLMAAYSNQPQHF. CDR3 nucleotide sequence: TGTGCCAGTAGTACGGGACTTATGGCGGCTTATAGCAATCAGCCCCAGCATTTT. Together with reference TRBV19 and TRBJ1-5, the CDR3 gives the full variable domain: DGGITQSPKYLFRKEGQNVTLSCEQNLNHDAMYWYRQDPGQGLRLIYYSQIVNDFQKGDIAEGYSVSREKKESFPLTVTSAQKNPTAFYLCASSTGLMAAYSNQPQHFGDGTRLSIL.

In its sample, this clone was seen a few times. The rearrangement joins TRBV6-4 to TRBJ2-7, with 8 positions matching TRBD1. The CDR3 is 15 amino acids. V was pared by 5 bases and J by 5 bases, with 11 bases of the junction left unmatched. Germline V CDR1 and CDR2: MRHNA, SNTAGT. The CDR3 loop is CASSYLSGGRDEQYF. The CDR3 DNA follows: TGTGCCAGCAGTTACTTGTCAGGGGGCCGGGACGAGCAGTACTTC.

The chain recombines TRBV28 with TRBJ2-7; 7 bases are shared with TRBD2. The CDR3 spans 14 residues. Looked up from germline, CDR1 is MDHEN and CDR2 is SYDVKM. Trimming at V came to 2 bases and at J to 5 bases, leaving 6 bases not matched to a gene. The DNA of the CDR3 is TGTGCCAGCAGTTTAGGGGGAGGGCTCGACGAGCAGTACTTC. Translating it yields CASSLGGGLDEQYF.

DNA of the CDR3: TGCGCCAGCAGCTCCGGACTAGCGGGGGGGCCGAACGGGGAGCTGTTTTTT. This gives the protein CASSSGLAGGPNGELFF. The chain recombines TRBV5-1 with TRBJ2-2; 15 bases are a match to TRBD2. The CDR3 length is 17 residues. CDR1 is SGHRS, CDR2 YFSETQ, per germline. The V and J ends lost 3 bases and 7 bases, in that order; junction bases with no gene match: 7.

Only a few counts were recorded for this clone. This chain uses TRBV5-4 with TRBJ1-6; unclear D gene. The length of the CDR3 is 12 residues. In germline, CDR1 is SGHNT, CDR2 YYREEE (reference sequence). V gave up 3 bases and J gave up 4 bases, with 2 bases separating them. The CDR3 here is CASSSYNSPLHF. The CDR3 nucleotides read TGTGCCAGCAGCTCGTATAATTCACCCCTCCACTTT.

On this clone itself: The junction shows a germline mismatch at one end, possibly a read error. CDR3 nucleotides: TGTTCCAGCCGTAGCGGGGGGGCCTTTTGGAACTTC. Residues: CSSRSGGAFWNF. V and J are TRBV7-9 and TRBJ2-5; TRBD2 aligns across 11 bases. From germline, CDR1 is SEHNR and CDR2 FQNEAQ (reference sequence). This CDR3 has 12 residues.